The source of this T cell receptor (beta chain) is a study of lymphopenia after photon versus proton radiotherapy. Findings and limits, study-wide: A bigger post-nadir fall in TCR diversity correlated inversely with survival time in deceased patients. Photon-treated patients lost naive T cells and TCR diversity; proton-treated stayed stable. After the lymphocyte nadir, photon-treated repertoires showed oligoclonal expansion, especially of CD8+ Temra cells.

This clone was seen a single time. Its antigen is still unknown. Measured with immunoSEQ multiplex PCR; TCRdb has only the in-frame clones, and not every one. The table shows about 26,000 clones, with about 85% occurring only once. This CDR3 is 15 amino acids long. Germline CDR1 and CDR2: LNHDA and SQIVND (reference sequence). Trimming at V came to 6 bases and at J to 2 bases, leaving 6 bases not matched to a gene. The sample consisted of peripheral blood, taken from a patient treated with photon-based radiotherapy. The genes are TRBV19 and TRBJ1-3; 8 bases line up with TRBD1. The receptor was derived from a man aged 25 to 40 with gastric cancer. In DNA, the CDR3 is TGTGCCAGTAGCGACTCAGGGGGCGCTGGAAACACCATATATTTT. It translates to CASSDSGGAGNTIYF.